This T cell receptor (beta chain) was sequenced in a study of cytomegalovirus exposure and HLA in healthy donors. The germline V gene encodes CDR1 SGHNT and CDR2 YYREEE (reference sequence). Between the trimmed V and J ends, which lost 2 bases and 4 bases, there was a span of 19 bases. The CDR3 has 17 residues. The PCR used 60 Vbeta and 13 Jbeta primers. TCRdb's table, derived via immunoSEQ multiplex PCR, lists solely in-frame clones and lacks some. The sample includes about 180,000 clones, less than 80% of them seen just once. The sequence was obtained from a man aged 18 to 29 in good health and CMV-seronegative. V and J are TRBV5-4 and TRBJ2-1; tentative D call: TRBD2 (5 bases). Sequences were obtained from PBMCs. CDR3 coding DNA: TGTGCCAGCAGCTTAAACCTTGGGAGCGGTCTTTACAATGAGCAGTTCTTC. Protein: CASSLNLGSGLYNEQFF.